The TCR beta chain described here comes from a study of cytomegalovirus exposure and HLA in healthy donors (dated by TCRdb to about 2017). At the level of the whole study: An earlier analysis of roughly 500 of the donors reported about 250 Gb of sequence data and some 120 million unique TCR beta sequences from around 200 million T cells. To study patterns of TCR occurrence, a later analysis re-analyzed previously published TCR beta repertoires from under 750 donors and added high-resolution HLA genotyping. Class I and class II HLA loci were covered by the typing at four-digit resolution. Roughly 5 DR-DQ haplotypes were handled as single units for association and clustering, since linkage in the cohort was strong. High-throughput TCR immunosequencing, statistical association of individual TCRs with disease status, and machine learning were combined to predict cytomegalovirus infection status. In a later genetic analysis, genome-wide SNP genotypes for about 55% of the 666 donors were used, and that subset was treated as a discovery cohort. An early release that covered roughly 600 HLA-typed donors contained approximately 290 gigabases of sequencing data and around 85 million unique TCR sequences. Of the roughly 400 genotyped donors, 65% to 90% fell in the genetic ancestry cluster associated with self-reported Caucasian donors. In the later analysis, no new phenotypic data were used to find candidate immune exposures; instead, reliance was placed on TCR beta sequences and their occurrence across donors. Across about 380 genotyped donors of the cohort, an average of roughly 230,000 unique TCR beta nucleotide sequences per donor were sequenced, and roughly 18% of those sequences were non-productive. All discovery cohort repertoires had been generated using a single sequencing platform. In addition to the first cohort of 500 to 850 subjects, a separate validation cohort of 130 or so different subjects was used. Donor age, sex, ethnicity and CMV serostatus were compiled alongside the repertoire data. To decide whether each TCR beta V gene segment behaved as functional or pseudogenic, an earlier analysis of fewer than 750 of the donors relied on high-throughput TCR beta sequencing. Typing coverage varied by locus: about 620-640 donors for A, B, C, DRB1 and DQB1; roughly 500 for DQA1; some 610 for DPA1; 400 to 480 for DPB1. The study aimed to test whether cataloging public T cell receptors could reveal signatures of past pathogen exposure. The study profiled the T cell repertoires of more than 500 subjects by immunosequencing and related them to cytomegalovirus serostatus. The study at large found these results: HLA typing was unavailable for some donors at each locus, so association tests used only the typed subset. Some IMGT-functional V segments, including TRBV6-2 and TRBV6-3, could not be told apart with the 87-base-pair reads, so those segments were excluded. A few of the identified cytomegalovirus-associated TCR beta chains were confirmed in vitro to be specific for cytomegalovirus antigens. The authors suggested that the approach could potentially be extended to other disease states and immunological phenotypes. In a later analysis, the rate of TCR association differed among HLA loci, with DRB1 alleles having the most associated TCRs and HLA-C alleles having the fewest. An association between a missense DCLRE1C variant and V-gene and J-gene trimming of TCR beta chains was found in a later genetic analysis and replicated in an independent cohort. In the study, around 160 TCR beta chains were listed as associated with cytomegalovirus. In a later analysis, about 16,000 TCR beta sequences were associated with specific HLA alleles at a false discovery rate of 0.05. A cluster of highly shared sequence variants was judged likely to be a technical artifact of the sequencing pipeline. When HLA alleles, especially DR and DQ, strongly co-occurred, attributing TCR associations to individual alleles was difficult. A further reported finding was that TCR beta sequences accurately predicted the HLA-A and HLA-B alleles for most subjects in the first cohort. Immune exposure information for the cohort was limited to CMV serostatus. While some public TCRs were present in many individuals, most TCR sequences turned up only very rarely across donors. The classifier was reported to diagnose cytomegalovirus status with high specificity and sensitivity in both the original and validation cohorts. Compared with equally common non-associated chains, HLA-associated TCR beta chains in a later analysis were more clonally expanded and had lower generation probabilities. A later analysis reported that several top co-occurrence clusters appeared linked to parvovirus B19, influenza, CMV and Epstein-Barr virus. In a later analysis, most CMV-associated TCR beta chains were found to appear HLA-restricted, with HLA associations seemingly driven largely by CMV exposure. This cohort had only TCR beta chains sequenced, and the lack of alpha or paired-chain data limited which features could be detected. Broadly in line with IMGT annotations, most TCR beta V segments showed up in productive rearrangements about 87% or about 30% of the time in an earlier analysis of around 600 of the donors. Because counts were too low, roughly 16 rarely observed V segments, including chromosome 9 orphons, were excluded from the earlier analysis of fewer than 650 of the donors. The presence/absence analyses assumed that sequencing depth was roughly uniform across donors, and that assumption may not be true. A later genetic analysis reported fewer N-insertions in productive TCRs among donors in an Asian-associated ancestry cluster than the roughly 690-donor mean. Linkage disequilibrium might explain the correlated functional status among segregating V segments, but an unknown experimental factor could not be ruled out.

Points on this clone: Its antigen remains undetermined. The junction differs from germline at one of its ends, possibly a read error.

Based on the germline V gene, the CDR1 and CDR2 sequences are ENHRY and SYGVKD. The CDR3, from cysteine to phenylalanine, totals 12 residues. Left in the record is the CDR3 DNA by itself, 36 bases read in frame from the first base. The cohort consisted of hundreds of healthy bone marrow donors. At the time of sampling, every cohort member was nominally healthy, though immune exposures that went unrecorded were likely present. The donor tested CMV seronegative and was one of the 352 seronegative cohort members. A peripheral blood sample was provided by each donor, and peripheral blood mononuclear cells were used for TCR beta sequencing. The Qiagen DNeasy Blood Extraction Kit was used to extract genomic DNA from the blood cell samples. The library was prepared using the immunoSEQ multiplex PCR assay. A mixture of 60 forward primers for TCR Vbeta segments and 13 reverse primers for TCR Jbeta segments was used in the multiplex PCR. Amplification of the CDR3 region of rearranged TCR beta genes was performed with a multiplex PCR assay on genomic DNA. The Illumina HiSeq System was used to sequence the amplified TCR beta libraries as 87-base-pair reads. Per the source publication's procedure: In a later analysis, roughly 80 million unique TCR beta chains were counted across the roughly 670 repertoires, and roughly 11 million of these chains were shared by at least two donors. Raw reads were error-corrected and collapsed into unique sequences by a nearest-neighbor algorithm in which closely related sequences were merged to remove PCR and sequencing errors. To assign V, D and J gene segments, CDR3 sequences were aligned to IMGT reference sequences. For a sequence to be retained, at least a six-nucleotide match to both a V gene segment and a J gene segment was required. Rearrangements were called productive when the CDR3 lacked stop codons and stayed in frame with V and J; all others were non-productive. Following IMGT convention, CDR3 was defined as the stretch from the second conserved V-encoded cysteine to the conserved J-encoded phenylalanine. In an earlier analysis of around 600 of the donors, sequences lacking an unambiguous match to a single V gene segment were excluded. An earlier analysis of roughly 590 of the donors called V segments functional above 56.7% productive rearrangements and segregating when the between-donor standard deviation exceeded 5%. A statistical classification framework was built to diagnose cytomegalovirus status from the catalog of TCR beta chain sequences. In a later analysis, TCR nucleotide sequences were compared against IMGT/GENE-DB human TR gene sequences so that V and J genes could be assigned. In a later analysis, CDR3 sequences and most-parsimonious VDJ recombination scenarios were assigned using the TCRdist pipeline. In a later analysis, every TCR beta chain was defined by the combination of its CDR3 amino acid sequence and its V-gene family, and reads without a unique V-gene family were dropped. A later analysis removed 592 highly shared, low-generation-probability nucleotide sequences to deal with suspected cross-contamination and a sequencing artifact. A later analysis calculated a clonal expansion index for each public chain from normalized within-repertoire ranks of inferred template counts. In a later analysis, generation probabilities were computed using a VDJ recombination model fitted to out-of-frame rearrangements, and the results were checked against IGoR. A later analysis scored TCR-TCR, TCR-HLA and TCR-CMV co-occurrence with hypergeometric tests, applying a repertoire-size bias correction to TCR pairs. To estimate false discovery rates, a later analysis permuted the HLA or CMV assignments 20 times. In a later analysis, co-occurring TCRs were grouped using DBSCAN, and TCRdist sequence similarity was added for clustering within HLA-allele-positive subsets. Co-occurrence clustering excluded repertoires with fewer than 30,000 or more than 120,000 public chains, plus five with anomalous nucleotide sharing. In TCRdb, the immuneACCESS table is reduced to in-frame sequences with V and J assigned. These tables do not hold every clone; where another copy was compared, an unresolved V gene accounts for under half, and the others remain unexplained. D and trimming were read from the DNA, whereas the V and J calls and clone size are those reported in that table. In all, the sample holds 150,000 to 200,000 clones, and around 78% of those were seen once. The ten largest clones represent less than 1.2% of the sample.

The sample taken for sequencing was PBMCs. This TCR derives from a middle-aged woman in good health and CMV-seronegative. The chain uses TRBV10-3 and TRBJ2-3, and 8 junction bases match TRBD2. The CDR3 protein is CAIRESGGSACF. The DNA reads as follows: TGTGCCATCAGAGAATCGGGAGGGAGTGCCTGTTTT.